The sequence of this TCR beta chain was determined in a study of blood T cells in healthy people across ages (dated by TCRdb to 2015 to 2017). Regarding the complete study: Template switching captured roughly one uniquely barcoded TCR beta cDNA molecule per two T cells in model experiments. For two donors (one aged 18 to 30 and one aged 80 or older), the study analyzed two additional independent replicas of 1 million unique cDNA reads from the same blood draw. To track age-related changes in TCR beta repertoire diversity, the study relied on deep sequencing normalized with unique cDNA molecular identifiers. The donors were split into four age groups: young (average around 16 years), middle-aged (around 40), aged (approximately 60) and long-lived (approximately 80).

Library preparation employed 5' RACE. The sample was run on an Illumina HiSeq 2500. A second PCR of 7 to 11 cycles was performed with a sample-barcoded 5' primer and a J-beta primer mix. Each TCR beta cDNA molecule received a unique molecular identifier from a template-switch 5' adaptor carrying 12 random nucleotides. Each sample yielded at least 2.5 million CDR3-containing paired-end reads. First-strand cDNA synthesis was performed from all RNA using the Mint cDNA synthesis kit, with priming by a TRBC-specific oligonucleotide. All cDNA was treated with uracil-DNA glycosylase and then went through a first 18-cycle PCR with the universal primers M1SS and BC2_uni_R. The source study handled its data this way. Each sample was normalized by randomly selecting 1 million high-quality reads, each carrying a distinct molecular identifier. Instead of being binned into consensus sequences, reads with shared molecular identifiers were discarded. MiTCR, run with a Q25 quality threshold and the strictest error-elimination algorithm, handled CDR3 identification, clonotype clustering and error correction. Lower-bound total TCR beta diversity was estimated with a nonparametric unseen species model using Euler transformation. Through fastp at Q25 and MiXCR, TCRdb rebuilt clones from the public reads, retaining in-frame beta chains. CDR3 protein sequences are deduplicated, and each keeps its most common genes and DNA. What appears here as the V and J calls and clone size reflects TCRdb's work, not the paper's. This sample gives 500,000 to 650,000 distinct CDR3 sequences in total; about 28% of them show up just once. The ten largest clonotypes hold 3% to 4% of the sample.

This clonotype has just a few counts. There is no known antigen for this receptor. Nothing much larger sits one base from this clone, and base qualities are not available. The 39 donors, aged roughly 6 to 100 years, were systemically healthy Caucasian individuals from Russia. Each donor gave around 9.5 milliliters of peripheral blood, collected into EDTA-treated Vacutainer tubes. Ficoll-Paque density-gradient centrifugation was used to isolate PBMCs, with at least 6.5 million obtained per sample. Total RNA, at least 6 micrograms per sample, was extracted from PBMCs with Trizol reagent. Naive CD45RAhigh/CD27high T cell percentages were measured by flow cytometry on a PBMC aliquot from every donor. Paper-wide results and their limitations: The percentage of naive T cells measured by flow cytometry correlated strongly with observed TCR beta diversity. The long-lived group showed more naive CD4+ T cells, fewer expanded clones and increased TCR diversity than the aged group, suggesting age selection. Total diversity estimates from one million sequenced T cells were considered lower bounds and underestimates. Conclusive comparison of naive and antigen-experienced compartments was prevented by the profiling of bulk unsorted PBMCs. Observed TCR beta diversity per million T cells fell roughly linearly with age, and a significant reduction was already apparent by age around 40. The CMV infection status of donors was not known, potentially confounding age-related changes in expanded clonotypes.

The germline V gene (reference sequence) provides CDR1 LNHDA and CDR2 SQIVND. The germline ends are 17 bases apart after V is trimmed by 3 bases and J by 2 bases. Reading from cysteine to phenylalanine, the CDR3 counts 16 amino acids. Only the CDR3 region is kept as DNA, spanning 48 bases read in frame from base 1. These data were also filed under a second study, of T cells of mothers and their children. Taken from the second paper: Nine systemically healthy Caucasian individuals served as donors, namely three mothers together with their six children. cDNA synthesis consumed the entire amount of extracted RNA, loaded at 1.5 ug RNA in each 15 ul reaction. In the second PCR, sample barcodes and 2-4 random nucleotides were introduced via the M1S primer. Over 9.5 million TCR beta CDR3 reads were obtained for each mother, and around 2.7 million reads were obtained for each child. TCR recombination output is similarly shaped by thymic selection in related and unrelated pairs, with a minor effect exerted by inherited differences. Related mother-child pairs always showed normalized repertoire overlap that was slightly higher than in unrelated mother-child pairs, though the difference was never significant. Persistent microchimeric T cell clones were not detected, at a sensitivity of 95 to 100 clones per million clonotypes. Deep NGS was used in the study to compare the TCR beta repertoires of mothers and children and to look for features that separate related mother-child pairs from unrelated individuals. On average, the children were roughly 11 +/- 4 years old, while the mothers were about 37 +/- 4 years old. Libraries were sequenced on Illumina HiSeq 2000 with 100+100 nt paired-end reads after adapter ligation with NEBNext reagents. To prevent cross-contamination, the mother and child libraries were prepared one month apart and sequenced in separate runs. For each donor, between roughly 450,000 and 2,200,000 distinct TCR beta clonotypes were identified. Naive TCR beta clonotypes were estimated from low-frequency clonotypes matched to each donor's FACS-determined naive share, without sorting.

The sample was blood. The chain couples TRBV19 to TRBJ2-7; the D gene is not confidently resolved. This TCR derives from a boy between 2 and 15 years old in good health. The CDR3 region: CASSISSLASPYEQYF. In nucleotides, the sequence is TGTGCCAGTAGTATCTCCTCGCTGGCCTCACCCTACGAGCAGTACTTC.